Below, one T cell receptor (beta chain) is given with its context. Germline values: CDR1 MNHNY, CDR2 SVGAGI (reference sequence). V lost 5 bases to trimming and J lost 2 bases, with 13 bases between them. The CDR3 is 14 residues long. These data belong to a study of blood T cells in healthy people across ages. Each sample provided at least 5 micrograms of extracted total RNA. A J-beta primer mix and a sample-barcoded 5' primer were used in a second PCR of about 7 to 12 cycles. TCRdb re-analysed the 5' RACE reads in MiXCR, keeping a single row per CDR3 protein. The repertoire has hundreds of thousands of distinct CDR3 sequences, 40% to 50% of them found once; the top ten carry around 21%.

This sequence joins TRBV6-6 and TRBJ2-7; D not certain. The sequenced sample was blood. The TCR was taken from a man aged 55 to 70 in good health. CDR3 DNA sequence: TGTGCCAGCAGTACACCCTCTCCCCCCTACGAGCAGTACTTC. It specifies CASSTPSPPYEQYF.